Only a few counts were recorded for the clone carrying this T cell receptor (beta chain). Its antigen is still unknown. The data belong to a study of CD8+ T cells in alopecia areata. Regarding the study as a whole: Expanded CD8+ clones among the top 100, and scalp clonality, were significantly decreased by tofacitinib. Lesional scalp, especially alopecia totalis/universalis, showed higher clonality than normal scalp.

Extracted RNA was reverse transcribed into cDNA, the sequencing template. The table came from immunoSEQ multiplex PCR; TCRdb's copy has only in-frame clones and leaves some out. The top ten clones hold 16% of a sample with some 170,000 clones, 58% of them seen once. The treatment was: oral pan-JAK inhibitor, 5-10 mg twice daily. The CDR3 is made up of 15 amino acids. The ends were cut back, 3 bases at V and 5 bases at J, with 15 bases in the middle. CDR1 SGHDT and CDR2 YYEEEE come from the germline V gene. The sequence derives from a human donor with alopecia areata. The rearrangement links TRBV5-6 to TRBJ1-5; D unclear. Sequencing used CD4+ T cells sorted from blood, obtained between weeks 55 and 70, from a patient treated with tofacitinib. The DNA of the CDR3 is TGTGCCAGCAGCTCCACGGGGTCGGGGTATCAGCCCCAGCATTTT. This gives the protein CASSSTGSGYQPQHF.